The 28 T cell receptor beta chains listed next were all sequenced from one sample in a study of blood T cell repertoires in COVID-19. The protocol was immunoSEQ multiplex PCR, while the TCRdb copy is restricted to in-frame clones and leaves out a portion. The sample has 300,000 to 400,000 clones, roughly 91% seen once. Sequencing input: PBMCs or T cells enriched from blood (not recorded which). These receptors all stem from a woman aged 18 to 35 who had recovered from COVID-19.

The V call is TRBV7-9, the J call TRBJ2-3; D is unclear. There are 13 residues in the CDR3. Between the trimmed V and J ends, which lost 6 bases and 6 bases, there was a span of 13 bases. Germline V gene data show CDR1 as SEHNR and CDR2 as FQNEAQ (reference sequence). For the CDR3, the DNA is TGTGCCAGCAGACCCGCGGCGGCGGATACGCAGTATTTT. This gives the protein CASRPAAADTQYF. The complete variable domain, with remaining parts taken from reference TRBV7-9 and TRBJ2-3, reads DTGVSQNPRHKITKRGQNVTFRCDPISEHNRLYWYRQTLGQGPEFLTYFQNEAQLEKSRLLSDRFSAERPKGSFSTLEIQRTEQGDSAMYLCASRPAAADTQYFGPGTRLTVL.

This clone was picked up a small number of times. The rearrangement joins TRBV27 to TRBJ1-5, with D perhaps matching TRBD1 (5 bases). Trimming shortened V by 3 bases and J by 0 bases, and 6 bases separated the two germline ends. Germline V CDR1 and CDR2: MNHEY, SMNVEV (reference sequence). The CDR3 runs 14 residues. The CDR3 here is CASSFQGSNQPQHF. The CDR3 bases are TGTGCCAGCAGTTTCCAGGGTAGCAATCAGCCCCAGCATTTT.

This clone was picked up a small number of times. This rearrangement joins TRBV7-9 to TRBJ1-6, with D possibly TRBD1 on 6 matching bases. This CDR3 is built from 14 residues. CDR1 and CDR2 from the germline V gene are SEHNR and FQNEAQ (reference sequence). V shed 6 bases and J shed 7 bases, with 13 bases lying between them. In nucleotides, the CDR3 is TGTGCCAGCAGGGGGGACATCGCCAATTCACCCCTCCACTTT. Amino acid sequence: CASRGDIANSPLHF.

This rearrangement joins TRBV27 to TRBJ2-3, with D possibly TRBD1 on 5 matching bases. The V gene lost 5 bases and the J gene lost 3 bases, with 18 bases spanning the gap. The CDR3 totals 16 residues. From germline, CDR1 is MNHEY and CDR2 SMNVEV (reference sequence). The CDR3 nucleotides read TGTGCCAGCAGTCTACCAGGGATAAAAGGAACAGATACGCAGTATTTT. Its protein product is CASSLPGIKGTDTQYF.

The rearrangement joins TRBV5-1 to TRBJ2-1; TRBD2 matches 7 bases. Trimming cost V 0 bases and J 7 bases; bases outside gene matches: 10. The germline V gene has CDR1 SGHRS and CDR2 YFSETQ. The CDR3 contains 16 residues. Written as DNA, the CDR3 is TGCGCCAGCAGCTTGGGTGGTGGGGAGGGGCAGAATGAGCAGTTCTTC. Amino acids: CASSLGGGEGQNEQFF.

This clone showed up just once. The chain couples TRBV27 to TRBJ1-2; a weak D match, TRBD1 (5 bases). The germline V gene encodes CDR1 MNHEY and CDR2 SMNVEV (reference sequence). The length of the CDR3 is 14 residues. Trimming left V 3 bases short and J 4 bases short, with 12 bases between. The CDR3 region has the DNA TGTGCCAGCAGTTTCAGGAACAGGCCCTATGGCTACACCTTC. Translation gives CASSFRNRPYGYTF.

This clone was recorded a few times. The CDR3 coding sequence is TGTGCCAGCAGCCAAGATGACTGGGACAGCTCTGGGGCCAACGTCCTGACTTTC. Translated, it gives CASSQDDWDSSGANVLTF. The chain carries TRBV4-2 and TRBJ2-6, with 7 bases fitting TRBD1. Germline V gives CDR1 LGHNA, CDR2 YNFKEQ. The CDR3 consists of 18 residues. Losses at the gene ends were 0 bases for V and 0 bases for J; bases not matched to a gene: 5.

V and J are TRBV14 and TRBJ1-1; D is unclear. The germline gives CDR1 SGHDN, CDR2 FVKESK. The V gene lost 3 bases and the J gene lost 4 bases, with 15 bases spanning the gap. The CDR3 totals 15 residues. The CDR3 coding sequence is TGTGCCAGCAGCCAGGAAACGTTGGGCCTCACTGAAGCTTTCTTT. Translated: CASSQETLGLTEAFF.

The chain links TRBV4-1 to TRBJ2-7; TRBD1 is a possible D gene (6 bases). Trimming stripped 1 base from V and 2 bases from J, with 21 bases between. This CDR3 has 18 residues. The germline V gene has CDR1 MGHRA and CDR2 YSYEKL. The CDR3 DNA is TGCGCCAGCAGCCAAGCCCCGCCGACAGGATGGGTAACCTACGAGCAGTACTTC. Amino acid sequence: CASSQAPPTGWVTYEQYF.

V is TRBV28 and J is TRBJ1-1; possible D gene TRBD1, 5 bases. V was cut by 5 bases and J by 0 bases, with 13 bases left in between. The V gene's germline CDR1 is MDHEN and CDR2 SYDVKM. The CDR3 spans 15 residues. The CDR3 protein is CASSHLAGVNTEAFF. As DNA, the CDR3 is TGTGCCAGCAGTCACCTGGCGGGGGTGAACACTGAAGCTTTCTTT.

The CDR3 DNA reads as TGCGCCAGCAGCCATGAGACAGGGGTACGAGAGACCCAGTACTTC. Encoded protein: CASSHETGVRETQYF. V and J are TRBV4-3 and TRBJ2-5, with 8 bases matching TRBD1. The CDR3 sequence is 15 residues long. V lost 3 bases and J lost 4; bases outside the gene matches: 7. Germline V lookup: CDR1 LGHNA, CDR2 YSLEER.

The V call is TRBV28, the J call TRBJ1-2; 9 bases match TRBD1. This CDR3 contains 16 residues. The germline CDR1 and CDR2 sequences are MDHEN and SYDVKM. After removal of 5 bases from V and 5 bases from J, the junction contained 12 bases not matched to a gene. The CDR3 sequence is CASSPGGTGLSYGYTF. The CDR3 DNA follows: TGTGCCAGCAGTCCAGGGGGGACAGGGCTCTCGTATGGCTACACCTTC.

The chain has TRBV6-5 and TRBJ2-3; 10 bases map to TRBD1. Trimming cost V 7 bases and J 3 bases; bases outside gene matches: 4. CDR1 and CDR2 from the germline V gene are MNHEY and SVGAGI. This CDR3 is built from 14 residues. The CDR3 bases are TGTGCCAGCAACAGACAGGGGGCAACAGATACGCAGTATTTT. Protein sequence: CASNRQGATDTQYF.

In nucleotides, the CDR3 is TGTGCCAGCACCTTAGGGTCCAGGGTCTCTGGAAACACCATATATTTT. Translation gives CASTLGSRVSGNTIYF. V and J are TRBV28 and TRBJ1-3; D is perhaps TRBD1 (5 bases). The length of the CDR3 is 16 residues. V lost 7 bases, J lost 0 bases, and 16 bases lay in between. CDR1 is MDHEN and CDR2 is SYDVKM in the germline V gene.

The chain couples TRBV5-1 to TRBJ1-1, with 9 bases identical to TRBD1. Trimming removed 4 bases from V and 4 bases from J; junction bases left unmatched: 5. This CDR3 spans 14 amino acids. Looked up from germline, CDR1 is SGHRS and CDR2 is YFSETQ. The CDR3 spells CASSPTGGGTEAFF. DNA for the CDR3: TGCGCCAGCAGCCCGACAGGGGGAGGCACTGAAGCTTTCTTT. Complete variable domain (other parts from reference TRBV5-1 and TRBJ1-1): KAGVTQTPRYLIKTRGQQVTLSCSPISGHRSVSWYQQTPGQGLQFLFEYFSETQRNKGNFPGRFSGRQFSNSRSEMNVSTLELGDSALYLCASSPTGGGTEAFFGQGTRLTVV.

The chain couples TRBV12-5 to TRBJ2-1; D not resolved. V lost 2 bases and J lost 7, with 6 bases in between. CDR1 and CDR2 (germline): LGHNT, FRNRAP. The CDR3 is 12 residues long. In DNA, the CDR3 is TGTGCTAGTGGTTTGACCGAGAATGAGCAGTTCTTC. Its protein is CASGLTENEQFF. Combining the CDR3 with reference TRBV12-5 and TRBJ2-1 gives the whole variable domain DARVTQTPRHKVTEMGQEVTMRCQPILGHNTVFWYRQTMMQGLELLAYFRNRAPLDDSGMPKDRFSAEMPDATLATLKIQPSEPRDSAVYFCASGLTENEQFFGPGTRLTVL.

The chain recombines TRBV7-3 with TRBJ1-6, with D hard to call. The CDR3 length is 14 residues. The germline gives CDR1 SGHTA, CDR2 FQGTGA. The germline V and J ends were trimmed by 4 bases and 5 bases, with 9 bases remaining between them. This chain's CDR3 is CASSSTSNNSPLHF. DNA for the CDR3: TGTGCCAGCAGCTCAACTAGCAATAATTCACCCCTCCACTTT.

V usage is TRBV5-5 and J usage is TRBJ1-2; a weak D match, TRBD1 (5 bases). CDR1 and CDR2 from the germline V gene are SGHKS and YYEKEE (reference sequence). The length of the CDR3 is 14 residues. V was trimmed by 3 bases and J by 7 bases, leaving 16 bases between them. As DNA, the CDR3 is TGTGCCAGCAGCTCCGGGGGGGGAACCGCTGGCTACACCTTC. This codes for CASSSGGGTAGYTF.

This sequence joins TRBV28 and TRBJ1-1; D might be TRBD1 (6 bases). The CDR3 loop spans 15 amino acids. Germline V gene sequence: CDR1 MDHEN, CDR2 SYDVKM. V was clipped by 6 bases and J by 4 bases, with 18 bases between them. This chain's CDR3 is CASRHSGGRGTEAFF. The CDR3 nucleotides read TGTGCCAGCAGACACTCCGGGGGGCGTGGCACTGAAGCTTTCTTT.

This clone was recorded only once. This rearrangement joins TRBV7-8 to TRBJ2-5; 9 nucleotides align to TRBD1. The CDR3 covers 16 residues. The J segment lost 5 bases and the V segment lost 5 bases, leaving 12 bases of the junction unmatched. Germline V gene sequence: CDR1 SGHVS, CDR2 FQNEAQ. The CDR3 nucleotides read TGTGCCAGCAGCGGGGACAGGGTGGGGATCGAGGAGACCCAGTACTTC. This codes for CASSGDRVGIEETQYF.

The chain uses TRBV11-2 and TRBJ2-3; D is undetermined. Germline V gene lookup returns CDR1 SGHAT and CDR2 FQNNGV. V lost 4 bases to trimming and J lost 9 bases, with 14 bases between them. The CDR3 has 13 amino acids. CDR3 amino acids: CASSYPPSETQYF. Here the CDR3 DNA reads TGTGCCAGCAGCTACCCCCCATCGGAGACGCAGTATTTT.

The rearrangement uses TRBV3-1 (or the pseudogene TRBV3-2) and TRBJ2-3, with 9 bases lining up with TRBD2. The germline CDR1 and CDR2 sequences are LGHDT and YNNKEL (reference sequence). This CDR3 region has 17 residues. J was trimmed by 2 bases and V by 0 bases; bases with no gene match: 6. The CDR3 here is CASSQDSSGGLTDTQYF. CDR3 DNA: TGTGCCAGCAGCCAAGATTCCAGCGGGGGGCTCACAGATACGCAGTATTTT.

The chain uses TRBV7-2 and TRBJ1-1, with a tentative D call TRBD1 (5 bases). The CDR3 loop spans 13 amino acids. Germline V gene data show CDR1 as SGHTA and CDR2 as FQGNSA. V lost 5 bases and J 5 bases, leaving 12 bases between the germline ends. The CDR3 DNA is TGTGCCAGCAGCCCCCCCCCAGGGACTGAAGCTTTCTTT. This codes for CASSPPPGTEAFF.

In DNA form, the CDR3 reads TGTGCCAGCTCACCTGTGGACAGGGCGACCTACAATGAGCAGTTCTTC. It codes for CASSPVDRATYNEQFF. This sequence joins TRBV18 and TRBJ2-1; 8 bases line up with TRBD1. Germline V gene lookup returns CDR1 KGHSH and CDR2 LQKENI. V gave up 3 bases and J gave up 2 bases; unmatched junction bases: 6. This CDR3 is built from 16 residues.

This clone showed up just a few times. The CDR3 loop is CASSLRSSYGYTF. As DNA, the CDR3 is TGTGCCAGCAGTTTACGGTCCTCCTATGGCTACACCTTC. The chain joins TRBV27 to TRBJ1-2; the D is unclear. This CDR3 is 13 amino acids long. The germline V and J ends were trimmed by 2 bases and 4 bases, with 8 bases remaining between them. Germline CDR1 MNHEY, CDR2 SMNVEV (reference sequence).

The genes are TRBV7-2 and TRBJ2-5; 10 bases are a match to TRBD2. Germline V CDR1 and CDR2: SGHTA, FQGNSA. The length of the CDR3 is 15 residues. V was clipped by 1 base and J by 3 bases; unmatched bases: 2. In DNA form, the CDR3 reads TGTGCCAGCAGCTTAGACGGACTAGCGGAAGAGACCCAGTACTTC. Protein sequence: CASSLDGLAEETQYF.

The V call is TRBV2, the J call TRBJ2-5; 10 bases are a match to TRBD2. The CDR3 totals 14 residues. V lost 4 bases, J lost 2 bases, and 1 base stayed unmatched. Germline CDR1 reads SNHLY; CDR2 reads FYNNEI. The CDR3 DNA sequence: TGTGCCAGCAGTGGTAGCGGGGGGCAAGAGACCCAGTACTTC. Translated: CASSGSGGQETQYF.

The CDR3 bases are TGTGCCAGCACTCGGGGAGATCAGCCCCAGCATTTT. Its protein is CASTRGDQPQHF. The chain uses TRBV12-3 or TRBV12-4 and TRBJ1-5, with D hard to call. Trimming took off 7 bases at V and 5 bases at J, with 9 bases between the two ends. The CDR3 has 12 amino acids.